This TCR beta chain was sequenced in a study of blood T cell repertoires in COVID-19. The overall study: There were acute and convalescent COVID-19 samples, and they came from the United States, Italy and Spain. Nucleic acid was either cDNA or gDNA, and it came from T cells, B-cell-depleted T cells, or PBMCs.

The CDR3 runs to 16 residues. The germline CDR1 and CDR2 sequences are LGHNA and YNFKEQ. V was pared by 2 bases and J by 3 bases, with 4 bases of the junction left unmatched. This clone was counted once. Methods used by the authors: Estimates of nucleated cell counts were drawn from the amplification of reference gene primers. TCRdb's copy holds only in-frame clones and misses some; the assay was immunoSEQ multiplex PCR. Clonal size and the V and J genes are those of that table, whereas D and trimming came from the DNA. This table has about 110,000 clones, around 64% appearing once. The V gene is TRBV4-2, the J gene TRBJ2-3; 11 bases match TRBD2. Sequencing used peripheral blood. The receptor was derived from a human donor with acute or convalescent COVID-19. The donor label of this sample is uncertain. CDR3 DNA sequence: TGTGCCAGCAGCCAAATGACTAGCGGGGAAACAGATACGCAGTATTTT. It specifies CASSQMTSGETDTQYF.